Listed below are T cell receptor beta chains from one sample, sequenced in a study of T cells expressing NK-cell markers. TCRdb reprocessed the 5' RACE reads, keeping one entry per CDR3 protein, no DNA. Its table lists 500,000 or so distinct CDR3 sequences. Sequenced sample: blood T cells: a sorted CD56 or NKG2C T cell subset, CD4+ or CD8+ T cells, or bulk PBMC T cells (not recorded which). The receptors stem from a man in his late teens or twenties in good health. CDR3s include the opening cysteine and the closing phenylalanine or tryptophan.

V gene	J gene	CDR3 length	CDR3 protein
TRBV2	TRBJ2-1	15	CASTVTGQNYNEQFF
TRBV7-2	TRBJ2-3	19	CASSLARGRAGGPTDTQYF
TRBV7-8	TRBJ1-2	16	CASSQGSGWANYGYTF
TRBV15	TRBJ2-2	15	CATSRDRGRGGELFF
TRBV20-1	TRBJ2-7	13	CSAIQRIAYEQYF
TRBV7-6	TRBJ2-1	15	CASSLFGQGGNEQFF
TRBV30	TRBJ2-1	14	CAWSVAPQGKEQFF
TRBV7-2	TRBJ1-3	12	CASSFNRATIYF
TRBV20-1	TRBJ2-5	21	CSAFPGQGVRGGGSVVETQYF
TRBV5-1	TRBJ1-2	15	CASSYEGTDYYGYTF
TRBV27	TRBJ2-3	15	CATLELGRLTDTQYF
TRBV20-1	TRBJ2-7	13	CSAEGGRFNEQYF
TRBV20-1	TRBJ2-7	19	CSARDPSIREGRSIYEQYF
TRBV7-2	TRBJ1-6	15	CASSLGVGRDSPLHF
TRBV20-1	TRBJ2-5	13	CSAGDRGLGTQYF
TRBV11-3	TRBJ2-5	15	CASSLRLTEQETQYF
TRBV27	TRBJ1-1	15	CASSLRNPTAPKAFF
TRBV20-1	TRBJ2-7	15	CSAQPGTPPSYEQYF
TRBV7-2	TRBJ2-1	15	CASSYQLSFYNEQFF
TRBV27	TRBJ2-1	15	CASSLFLEPYNEQFF
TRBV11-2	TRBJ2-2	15	CASSPGVRRTGELFF
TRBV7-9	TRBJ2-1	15	CAILLRDKSTTEQFF
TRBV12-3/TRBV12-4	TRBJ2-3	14	CASLAGPPTDTQYF
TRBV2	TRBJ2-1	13	CASELAGGNEQFF
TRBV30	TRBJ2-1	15	CAWAKGASIPNEQFF
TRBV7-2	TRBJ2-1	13	CASSSQTANEQFF
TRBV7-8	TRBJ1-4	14	CASSLAGSSEKLFF
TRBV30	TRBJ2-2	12	CAWKIGPGELFF
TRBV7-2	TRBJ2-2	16	CASSLSGVKNTGELFF
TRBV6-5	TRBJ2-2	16	CASSYSSGRMDGELFF
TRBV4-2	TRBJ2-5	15	CASSEEVGRGETQYF
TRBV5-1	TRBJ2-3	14	CASSFQGPPDTQYF
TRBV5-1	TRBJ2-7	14	CASRRLGTSGEQYF
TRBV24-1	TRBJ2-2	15	CATSDVRGRAGELFF